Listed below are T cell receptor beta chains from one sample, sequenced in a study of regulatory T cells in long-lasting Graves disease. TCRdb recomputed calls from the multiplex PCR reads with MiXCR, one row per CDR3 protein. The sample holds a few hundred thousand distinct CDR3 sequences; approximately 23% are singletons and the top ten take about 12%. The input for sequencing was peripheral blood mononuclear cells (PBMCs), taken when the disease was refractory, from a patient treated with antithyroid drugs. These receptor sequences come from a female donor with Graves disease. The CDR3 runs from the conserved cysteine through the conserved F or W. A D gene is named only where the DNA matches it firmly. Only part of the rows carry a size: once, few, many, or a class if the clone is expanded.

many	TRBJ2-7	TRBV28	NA	CASQGGGYEQYF	TGTGCCTCCCAGGGGGGGGGCTACGAGCAGTACTTC
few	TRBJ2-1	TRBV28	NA	CASSLGGYNEQFF	TGTGCCAGCAGTTTGGGCGGATACAATGAGCAGTTCTTC
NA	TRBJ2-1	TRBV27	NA	CASSLGQFF	TGTGCCAGCAGTTTAGGTCAGTTCTTC
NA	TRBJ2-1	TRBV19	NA	CASSIEVTTRRFF	TGTGCCAGTAGTATAGAAGTCACCACGCGGCGGTTCTTC
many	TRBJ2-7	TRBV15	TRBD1	CATSRATGTGPYEQYF	TGTGCCACCAGCAGGGCCACCGGGACAGGGCCCTACGAGCAGTACTTC
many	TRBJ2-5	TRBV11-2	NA	CASSLEVRSQETQYF	TGTGCCAGCAGCTTAGAGGTCAGAAGCCAAGAGACCCAGTACTTC
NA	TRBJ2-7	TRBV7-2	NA	CASSWDGTSYEQYF	TGTGCCAGCAGCTGGGACGGTACATCCTACGAGCAGTACTTC
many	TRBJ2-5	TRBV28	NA	CASSLAGFQETQYF	TGTGCCAGCAGTTTAGCGGGCTTCCAAGAGACCCAGTACTTC
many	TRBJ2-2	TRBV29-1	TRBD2	CSVEEGGTGELFF	TGCAGCGTTGAGGAGGGAGGGACCGGGGAGCTGTTTTTT
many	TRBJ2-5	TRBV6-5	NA	CASSYYGTPKVETQYF	TGTGCCAGCAGTTACTACGGGACGCCGAAGGTCGAGACCCAGTACTTC
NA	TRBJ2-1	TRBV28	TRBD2	CASSATSGRRGEQFF	TGTGCCAGCAGTGCAACTAGCGGGCGGAGGGGTGAGCAGTTCTTC
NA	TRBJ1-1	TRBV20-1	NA	CSARDVGQAHTEAFF	TGCAGTGCTAGAGATGTGGGGCAGGCCCACACTGAAGCTTTCTTT
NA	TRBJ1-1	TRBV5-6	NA	CASSGNLGNTEAFF	TGTGCCAGCAGCGGGAACCTTGGGAACACTGAAGCTTTCTTT
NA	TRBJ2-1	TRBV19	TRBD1	CASSTSDRGDINEQFF	TGTGCCAGTAGTACTTCGGACAGGGGAGATATCAATGAGCAGTTCTTC
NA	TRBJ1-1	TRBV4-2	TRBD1	CASSQDRGGTEAFF	TGTGCCAGCAGCCAAGACAGGGGGGGAACTGAAGCTTTCTTT
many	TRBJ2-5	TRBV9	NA	CASNLNGGPQETQYF	TGTGCCAGCAACCTAAACGGCGGCCCCCAAGAGACCCAGTACTTC
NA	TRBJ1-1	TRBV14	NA	CASSRLRRDRTEAFF	TGTGCCAGCAGCCGACTAAGACGCGACCGCACTGAAGCTTTCTTT
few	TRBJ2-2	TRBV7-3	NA	CASSLYRHTGELFF	TGTGCCAGCAGCTTGTACAGACACACCGGGGAGCTGTTTTTT
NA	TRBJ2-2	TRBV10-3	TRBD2	CAISGGTSGGAGAGELFF	TGTGCCATCAGTGGGGGGACTAGCGGGGGGGCCGGAGCCGGGGAGCTGTTTTTT
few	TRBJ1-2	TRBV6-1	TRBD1	CASRPDRVTYGYTF	TGTGCCAGCAGACCCGACAGGGTTACCTATGGCTACACCTTC
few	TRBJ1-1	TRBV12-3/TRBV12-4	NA	CASSLARVVAFF	TGTGCCAGCAGTTTAGCCAGGGTAGTGGCTTTCTTT
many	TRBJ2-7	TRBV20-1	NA	CSASLGIGSYEQYF	TGCAGTGCTAGCTTGGGAATCGGCTCCTACGAGCAGTACTTC
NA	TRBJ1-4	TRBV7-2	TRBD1	CASSLDGTGPIYGEKLFF	TGTGCCAGCAGCTTAGACGGGACAGGACCTATTTACGGGGAAAAACTGTTTTTT
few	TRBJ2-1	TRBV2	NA	CASSKGTPSSYNEQFF	TGTGCCAGCAGTAAAGGAACTCCGAGCTCCTACAATGAGCAGTTCTTC
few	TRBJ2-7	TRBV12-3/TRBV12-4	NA	CASSSRQVYLFDEQYF	TGTGCCAGCAGTTCCCGACAGGTTTACCTTTTCGACGAGCAGTACTTC
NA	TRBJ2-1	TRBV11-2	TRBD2	CASSLGGGGSYNEQFF	TGTGCCAGCAGCTTAGGGGGGGGTGGCTCCTACAATGAGCAGTTCTTC
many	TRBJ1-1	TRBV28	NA	CASSRTGSLFEAFF	TGTGCCAGCAGCAGAACCGGGTCCCTTTTTGAAGCTTTCTTT
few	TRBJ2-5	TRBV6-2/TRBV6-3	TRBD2	CASSYSPSGRETQYF	TGTGCCAGCAGTTACTCACCTAGCGGGCGGGAGACCCAGTACTTC
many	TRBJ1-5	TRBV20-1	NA	CSAIRQGQGGNQPQHF	TGCAGTGCGATTAGGCAGGGCCAAGGGGGCAATCAGCCCCAGCATTTT
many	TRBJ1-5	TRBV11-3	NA	CASSLVDTGMLPSPRQPQHF	TGTGCCAGCAGCTTGGTTGACACAGGGATGCTTCCCTCGCCTCGACAGCCCCAGCATTTT
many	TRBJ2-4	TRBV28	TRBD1	CASRGTGVSKNIQYF	TGTGCCAGCAGGGGGACAGGGGTGTCCAAAAACATTCAGTACTTC
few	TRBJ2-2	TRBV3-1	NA	CASSHFPAGELFF	TGTGCCAGCAGCCACTTCCCGGCCGGGGAGCTGTTTTTT
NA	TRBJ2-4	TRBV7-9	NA	CASSLDEGDIQYF	TGTGCCAGCAGCTTAGATGAGGGGGACATTCAGTACTTC
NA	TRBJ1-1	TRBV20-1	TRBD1	CSARGDRATEAFF	TGCAGTGCTAGAGGTGACAGGGCCACTGAAGCTTTCTTT
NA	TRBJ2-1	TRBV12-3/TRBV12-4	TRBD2	CASSLLAGGNEQFF	TGTGCCAGCAGTTTGCTAGCGGGAGGCAATGAGCAGTTCTTC
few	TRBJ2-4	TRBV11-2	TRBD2	CASSFLAGDTKNIQYF	TGTGCCAGCAGCTTCCTAGCGGGAGATACTAAAAACATTCAGTACTTC
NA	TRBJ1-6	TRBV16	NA	CASSRGVNSPLHF	TGTGCCAGCAGCCGTGGCGTTAATTCACCCCTCCACTTT
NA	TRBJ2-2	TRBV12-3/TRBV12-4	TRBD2	CASRPRLAGPADGELFF	TGTGCCAGCAGACCCAGACTAGCGGGGCCAGCCGACGGGGAGCTGTTTTTT
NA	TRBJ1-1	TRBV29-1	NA	CSVEEGAGAFF	TGCAGCGTTGAAGAGGGGGCAGGGGCTTTCTTT